This TCR beta chain was sequenced in a study of T cells after posttransplantation cyclophosphamide. Overall study results and limits: Donor CD8+ memory clones often dominated recipient blood repertoires at later times.

A word on this clone: Its antigen is as yet unknown.

Profiling relied on immunoSEQ multiplex PCR, and the TCRdb table lists in-frame clones only, not all of them. The sample is made up of approximately 27,000 clones, none counted only once. CDR1 and CDR2 (germline): MNHEY, SMNVEV (reference sequence). The CDR3 extends over 14 amino acids. V gave up 3 bases and J gave up 8 bases; unmatched junction bases: 7. The source material was PBMCs. The V gene is TRBV27, the J gene TRBJ1-2; 9 bases line up with TRBD1. This TCR came from a man over 45 in good health, CMV-negative, and a related stem cell transplant donor. The chain's CDR3 is CASSFLQGAGGYTF. In DNA, the CDR3 is TGTGCCAGCAGTTTTCTACAGGGGGCGGGAGGCTACACCTTC.